This entry lists 2 T cell receptor beta chains sequenced from one sample in a study of blood T cell repertoires in COVID-19. Sequenced by immunoSEQ multiplex PCR; TCRdb stores in-frame clones only, minus some. The sample gives some 120,000 clones, about 85% of which show up once; less than 2% is in the top ten. Sequencing input: peripheral blood. These receptors came from a man in his sixties or seventies with acute or convalescent COVID-19.

The CDR3 DNA reads TGCAGTGCCGAGGGCCTTTATGGCTACACCTTC. Protein sequence: CSAEGLYGYTF. The chain is built from TRBV20-1 and TRBJ1-2; D unclear. Germline lookup yields CDR1 DFQATT and CDR2 SNEGSKA (reference sequence). This CDR3 is 11 amino acids long. Trimming removed 6 bases at V and 5 bases at J, with 10 bases between.

The genes are TRBV19 and TRBJ1-5; D is perhaps TRBD1 (5 bases). The germline CDR1 and CDR2 sequences are LNHDA and SQIVND (reference sequence). CDR3 length equals 15 residues. Trimming cost V 3 bases and J 0 bases, with 9 bases left between them. The DNA of the CDR3 is TGTGCCAGTAGTATCAGGACACTTAGCAATCAGCCCCAGCATTTT. Amino acids: CASSIRTLSNQPQHF.